This is a list of T cell receptor beta chains from one sample in a study of T cell responses to AZD1222 COVID-19 vaccine. The assay was immunoSEQ multiplex PCR, and TCRdb's table has in-frame clones only and misses some. The table includes about 96,000 clones, approximately 90% detected once. Sequenced material: peripheral blood, taken on day 0 of MenACWY control vaccination. Receptors were obtained from an adult in good health. CDR3s include the opening cysteine and the closing phenylalanine or tryptophan. The D gene is left open where the match is weak. The listing skips clone size in some rows; elsewhere it reads once, few, many or a size class.

CDR3 DNA	CDR3 protein	clone size	J gene	D gene	V gene
TGTGCCAGCAGTGAATTCGGGAACACTGAAGCTTTCTTT	CASSEFGNTEAFF	.	TRBJ1-1	.	TRBV25-1
TGTGCCAGCAGATCGGGCGGGAGACGTGATACGCAGTACTTT	CASRSGGRRDTQYF	.	TRBJ2-3	TRBD2	TRBV6-7
TGTGCCAGCAGCCATGCCCCTGCCGGGGGCAATGGCTACACCTTC	CASSHAPAGGNGYTF	.	TRBJ1-2	.	TRBV3-1/TRBV3-2
TGTGCCAGCAGTTTAAGCAGAGGCGATCAGCCCCAGCATTTT	CASSLSRGDQPQHF	.	TRBJ1-5	.	TRBV11-1
TGTGCCAGCTCCGGGTGGACAGGCCCGTCTGGGGTTGAGCAGTTCTTC	CASSGWTGPSGVEQFF	.	TRBJ2-1	TRBD1	TRBV18
TGCAGCGTGCGCGAGATGGATACTGAAGCTTTCTTT	CSVREMDTEAFF	.	TRBJ1-1	.	TRBV29-1
TGTGCCAGCAGCTCGGACACTGGAAACACCATATATTTT	CASSSDTGNTIYF	.	TRBJ1-3	.	TRBV7-8
TGTGCCAGCAGCTTAATAAGCGGGAATCACGGGGAGCTGTTTTTT	CASSLISGNHGELFF	.	TRBJ2-2	TRBD2	TRBV7-3
TGTGCCAGCAGGACCGGGACAGGGCTCTACAATGAGCAGTTCTTC	CASRTGTGLYNEQFF	.	TRBJ2-1	TRBD1	TRBV6-5
TGTGCCAGCAGTAACTCCGGGGGGCCGAATGAGCAGTTCTTC	CASSNSGGPNEQFF	.	TRBJ2-1	.	TRBV6-5
TGTGCCATCAGTGAGTCGACTAGCACGGAGACCCAGTACTTC	CAISESTSTETQYF	.	TRBJ2-5	TRBD2	TRBV10-3
TGTGCCAGCACCTCAGACCCCGGAATTGAAAAACTGTTTTTT	CASTSDPGIEKLFF	.	TRBJ1-4	.	TRBV2
TGTGCCAGCTCACCAAGGGAGGTGAACATGAACACTGAAGCTTTCTTT	CASSPREVNMNTEAFF	.	TRBJ1-1	.	TRBV18
TGTGCCAGCAGGGGACTGACGGGCACTGAAGCTTTCTTT	CASRGLTGTEAFF	.	TRBJ1-1	.	TRBV12-3/TRBV12-4
TGTGCCAGCAGTGAAGTAACCGGGACTAGCGGCACAGATACGCAGTATTTT	CASSEVTGTSGTDTQYF	.	TRBJ2-3	TRBD2	TRBV6-1
TGTGCCACCAGCAAGGGGCAAGCAGATACGCAGTATTTT	CATSKGQADTQYF	.	TRBJ2-3	.	TRBV15
TGTGCCACCACTCCCGGGTGGGGGAATAACTATGGCTACACCTTC	CATTPGWGNNYGYTF	.	TRBJ1-2	.	TRBV19
TGTGCCAGCAGGAGCGGGGCGCCCCAAGAGACCCAGTACTTC	CASRSGAPQETQYF	.	TRBJ2-5	TRBD2	TRBV6-5
TGTGCCAGCAGTAACGTCAGCCCCTTATCCTACAATGAGCAGTTCTTC	CASSNVSPLSYNEQFF	.	TRBJ2-1	.	TRBV6-7
TGTGCCAGCAGCACCCCGGATAGCGGGGATACGCAGTATTTT	CASSTPDSGDTQYF	.	TRBJ2-3	TRBD2	TRBV2
TGCAGTGCTAGTCTGAGGGACTCACCCCTCCACTTT	CSASLRDSPLHF	few	TRBJ1-6	.	TRBV20-1
TGTGCCAGTAAACTAGAGGTTTCCTACAATGAGCAGTTCTTC	CASKLEVSYNEQFF	.	TRBJ2-1	.	TRBV6-5
TGTGCCAGCAGCCAAGTAAGGCAGCGGAACTACGAGCAGTACTTC	CASSQVRQRNYEQYF	.	TRBJ2-7	.	TRBV4-2
TGTGCCAGCAGCTTGGGGACAGAGCTGTTCACCGGGGAGCTGTTTTTT	CASSLGTELFTGELFF	.	TRBJ2-2	.	TRBV5-6
TGTGCCAGCAGTGAGTCGGAGGACAGATTTTCCTACGAGCAGTACTTC	CASSESEDRFSYEQYF	once	TRBJ2-7	.	TRBV6-1
TGTGCCAGCCATCCGGGGGGCCATCAGCCCCAGCATTTT	CASHPGGHQPQHF	once	TRBJ1-5	.	TRBV12-3/TRBV12-4
TGTGCCAGCAGTTTCCGGGAGACAGATACGCAGTATTTT	CASSFRETDTQYF	.	TRBJ2-3	.	TRBV27
TGTGCCAGCAGTCCGACTAGCGGGGGGGCCAATACGCAGTATTTT	CASSPTSGGANTQYF	few	TRBJ2-3	TRBD2	TRBV2
TGTGCCAGCAGTTTTCTGAGTGGCACAGATACGCAGTATTTT	CASSFLSGTDTQYF	few	TRBJ2-3	.	TRBV28
TGTGCCAGCTCACCAGGGGGCCAGGGTGAAAAACTGTTTTTT	CASSPGGQGEKLFF	.	TRBJ1-4	.	TRBV18
TGCGCCAGCAGTACGACAGGGGGGGATACGCAGTATTTT	CASSTTGGDTQYF	.	TRBJ2-3	TRBD1	TRBV5-1
TGCAGCGTTGAGGTTCTCAGGCGGGATAACACTGAAGCTTTCTTT	CSVEVLRRDNTEAFF	.	TRBJ1-1	.	TRBV29-1
TGCGCCAGCAGTGAGTCGACTCAGTCTAATGAAAAACTGTTTTTT	CASSESTQSNEKLFF	.	TRBJ1-4	.	TRBV10-2